The 32 T cell receptor beta chains below all came from one sample that was sequenced in a study of shared clonotypes between healthy human individuals. Clones were sequenced by immunoSEQ multiplex PCR, and TCRdb holds only the in-frame ones, with some missing. The sample contains about 2.3 million clones, 80% to 95% of which appear only once. Sequencing was performed on naive CD4+ T cells from PBMCs. Subset reported: CD45RA+ positively selected. These receptors were taken from a young man in good health. Some clones in this sample may be carry-over from other donors' samples.

The chain couples TRBV7-2 to TRBJ1-4, with TRBD1 matching 7 bases. The CDR3 extends over 15 amino acids. With V trimmed by 3 bases and J by 13 bases, 14 bases remained unmatched. Germline V gene sequence: CDR1 SGHTA, CDR2 FQGNSA. CDR3 loop: CASSLGTGASFRLFF. CDR3 bases: TGTGCCAGCAGCTTGGGAACAGGGGCCTCGTTCAGACTGTTTTTT.

The chain is built from TRBV29-1 and TRBJ1-1; 9 bases fit TRBD1. Trimming took 5 bases from V and 0 from J; bases not matched to a gene: 10. Per the germline V gene, CDR1 is SQVTM and CDR2 is ANQGSEA. The CDR3 totals 16 residues. In nucleotides, the CDR3 is TGCAGCGTTCGACAGGGGGTCGATGGGATGAACACTGAAGCTTTCTTT. This codes for CSVRQGVDGMNTEAFF.

The J gene is TRBJ1-1, the V gene TRBV2; TRBD1 matches 11 bases. CDR3 length: 15 residues. V shed 5 bases, J shed 5 bases, and the junction held 7 bases outside the gene matches. The germline CDR1 and CDR2 sequences are SNHLY and FYNNEI. CDR3 bases: TGTGCCAGCAGTCGGGACAGGGGGGTGTGGACTGAAGCTTTCTTT. Its protein is CASSRDRGVWTEAFF.

The V and J genes are TRBV7-8 and TRBJ1-4; D unclear. Trimming shortened V by 3 bases and J by 8 bases, and 7 bases separated the two germline ends. This CDR3 comprises 12 residues. CDR1 SGHVS and CDR2 FQNEAQ come from the germline V gene. CDR3 nucleotides: TGTGCCAGCAGCTTCTCGGGGGAAAAACTGTTTTTT. Its translation: CASSFSGEKLFF.

This clone was recorded once. The chain carries TRBV6-5 and TRBJ1-1; D gene uncertain. This CDR3 is built from 15 residues. The V end lost 4 bases, the J end lost 0 bases, and 12 bases lay between the germline ends. Per the germline V gene, CDR1 is MNHEY and CDR2 is SVGAGI. The DNA for the CDR3 is TGTGCCAGCAGTTCACAAGGACTTATGAACACTGAAGCTTTCTTT. It codes for CASSSQGLMNTEAFF.

The chain is built from TRBV4-1 and TRBJ1-5, with a weak D call TRBD1 (5 bases). CDR1 and CDR2 from the germline V gene are MGHRA and YSYEKL. Trimming took 8 bases from V and 3 from J, leaving 11 bases between them. The CDR3 covers 13 residues. This chain's CDR3 is CASGGDLNQPQHF. The CDR3 nucleotides are TGCGCCAGCGGGGGAGACCTCAATCAGCCCCAGCATTTT.

This clone occurred once. The gene calls are TRBV4-1 and TRBJ2-1; D is ambiguous. Germline V gene lookup returns CDR1 MGHRA and CDR2 YSYEKL. Trimming stripped 4 bases from V and 15 bases from J, with 16 bases between. The CDR3 has 12 residues. CDR3 in DNA: TGCGCCAGCAGCCCCTATGGGTTGGCTCTGTTCTTC. This codes for CASSPYGLALFF.

Only one count was recorded for this clone. The CDR3 spells CASSLFSGNTIYF. As DNA, the CDR3 is TGCGCCAGCAGCTTGTTCTCTGGAAACACCATATATTTT. The J gene is TRBJ1-3, the V gene TRBV5-1; D is unclear. Trimming cost V 1 base and J 0 bases, with 2 bases left between them. The CDR3 is made up of 13 amino acids. Germline V gene sequence: CDR1 SGHRS, CDR2 YFSETQ.

The chain links TRBV29-1 to TRBJ1-1; maybe TRBD1 (5 bases). The V end lost 4 bases, the J end lost 1 base, and 10 bases lay between the germline ends. This CDR3 contains 13 residues. Germline V gene sequence: CDR1 SQVTM, CDR2 ANQGSEA. CDR3 coding DNA: TGCAGCGTTGCCCGGGGCAGGAACACTGAAGCTTTCTTT. It yields the protein CSVARGRNTEAFF.

V is TRBV28 and J is TRBJ2-7, with a possible D match to TRBD2 (6 bases). Germline-derived CDR1 and CDR2 are MDHEN and SYDVKM. The germline V and J ends were trimmed by 6 bases and 5 bases, with 20 bases remaining between them. This CDR3 region has 15 residues. This CDR3 is CASRGGARLVHEQYF. CDR3 coding DNA: TGTGCCAGCAGGGGCGGGGCCCGGTTGGTTCACGAGCAGTACTTC. The variable domain in full, with the rest retrieved from reference TRBV28 and TRBJ2-7, is DVKVTQSSRYLVKRTGEKVFLECVQDMDHENMFWYRQDPGLGLRLIYFSYDVKMKEKGDIPEGYSVSREKKERFSLILESASTNQTSMYLCASRGGARLVHEQYFGPGTRLTVT.

The chain uses TRBV27 and TRBJ2-1, with D perhaps TRBD2 (6 bases). Germline loops: CDR1 MNHEY, CDR2 SMNVEV (reference sequence). Trimming shortened V by 5 bases and J by 9 bases, and 23 bases separated the two germline ends. The CDR3 totals 16 residues. The CDR3 sequence is CASSLLRDSRHSEQFF. The CDR3 DNA reads as TGTGCCAGCAGTCTACTCCGGGACTCGCGGCATAGTGAGCAGTTCTTC.

The CDR3, as DNA: TGCGCCAGCAGCCAAGGCCGCGGTCAGAATGAGCAGTTCTTC. Protein sequence: CASSQGRGQNEQFF. The chain employs TRBV4-3 and TRBJ2-1; D uncertain. CDR1 and CDR2 (germline): LGHNA, YSLEER. The V gene lost 1 base and the J gene lost 7 bases, with 11 bases spanning the gap. There are 14 residues in the CDR3.

The chain combines TRBV5-5 with TRBJ2-1; 9 bases are a match to TRBD2. CDR3 length: 15 residues. The germline V gene has CDR1 SGHKS and CDR2 YYEKEE (reference sequence). The V segment lost 4 bases and the J segment 1 base; nucleotides outside the gene matches: 3. CDR3 region: CASSSSGGSYNEQFF. DNA of the CDR3: TGTGCCAGCAGCAGTAGCGGGGGTTCCTACAATGAGCAGTTCTTC.

The genes are TRBV5-6 and TRBJ1-4; TRBD1 matches 10 bases. Germline values: CDR1 SGHDT, CDR2 YYEEEE. Losses at the gene ends were 4 bases for V and 5 bases for J; bases not matched to a gene: 11. This CDR3 has 17 residues. CDR3 in DNA: TGTGCCAGCAGCGACTACTTCCGGGACAGGGGAAATGAAAAACTGTTTTTT. Translation gives CASSDYFRDRGNEKLFF.

The V and J genes are TRBV7-7 and TRBJ2-7; 7 bases match TRBD1. V lost 6 bases and J lost 5; bases outside the gene matches: 19. The CDR3 is 17 amino acids. The V gene's germline CDR1 is SSHAT and CDR2 FNYEAQ (reference sequence). This CDR3 reads CASSQGTYTQGGHEQYF. The DNA for the CDR3 is TGTGCCAGCAGTCAGGGGACCTACACACAAGGGGGCCACGAGCAGTACTTC.

V gene TRBV5-4 combines with J gene TRBJ2-2, with D perhaps matching TRBD2 (6 bases). There are 18 residues in the CDR3. Trimming took 0 bases from V and 1 from J, leaving 16 bases between them. Germline V lookup: CDR1 SGHNT, CDR2 YYREEE (reference sequence). This CDR3 is CASSLGIWGSGNTGELFF. Here the CDR3 DNA reads TGTGCCAGCAGCTTGGGAATTTGGGGTAGCGGGAACACCGGGGAGCTGTTTTTT.

The J gene is TRBJ1-4, the V gene TRBV19; the D is unclear. CDR1 and CDR2 (germline): LNHDA, SQIVND (reference sequence). Deletions cut 0 bases from V and 2 bases from J, with 10 bases between. This CDR3 has 16 amino acids. CDR3 nucleotides: TGTGCCAGTAGTATAGATCCGGGGAGGACTAATGAAAAACTGTTTTTT. This gives the protein CASSIDPGRTNEKLFF.

The chain combines TRBV2 with TRBJ2-5; D not certain. CDR1 and CDR2 from the germline V gene are SNHLY and FYNNEI. CDR3 length: 14 residues. Trimming left V 5 bases short and J 5 bases short, with 15 bases between. CDR3 sequence reads: CASSRRQSQETQYF. The CDR3 region has the DNA TGTGCCAGCAGTCGTCGGCAGTCACAGGAGACCCAGTACTTC.

The CDR3 DNA reads as TGTGCCAGCAGTTCCTCGGGTAACACTGAAGCTTTCTTT. This gives the protein CASSSSGNTEAFF. The chain combines TRBV28 with TRBJ1-1; no clear D gene. The germline CDR1 and CDR2 sequences are MDHEN and SYDVKM. The CDR3 runs to 13 residues. Trimming cost V 4 bases and J 2 bases, with 8 bases left between them.

On this clone: Other DNA sequences from this sample encode an identical CDR3 as well. The rearrangement joins TRBV7-8 to TRBJ2-7; D remains ambiguous. Germline V lookup: CDR1 SGHVS, CDR2 FQNEAQ. CDR3 length: 11 amino acids. The V end lost 6 bases, the J end lost 1 base, and 4 bases lay between the germline ends. The CDR3 loop reads CASSRSYEQYF. CDR3 in DNA: TGTGCCAGCAGTCGATCCTACGAGCAGTACTTC. The full variable domain, rest sourced from reference TRBV7-8 and TRBJ2-7, is GAGVSQSPRYKVAKRGQDVALRCDPISGHVSLFWYQQALGQGPEFLTYFQNEAQLDKSGLPSDRFFAERPEGSVSTLKIQRTQQEDSAVYLCASSRSYEQYFGPGTRLTVT.

The chain uses TRBV29-1 and TRBJ1-3; unclear D gene. The CDR3 contains 14 residues. The V and J ends lost 0 bases and 0 bases respectively, with 6 bases between them. In germline, CDR1 is SQVTM, CDR2 ANQGSEA. CDR3 loop: CSVEEANSGNTIYF. CDR3 nucleotides: TGCAGCGTTGAAGAGGCTAACTCTGGAAACACCATATATTTT.

The J gene is TRBJ2-6, the V gene TRBV7-9, with D hard to call. This CDR3 has 15 residues. The germline CDR1 and CDR2 sequences are SEHNR and FQNEAQ (reference sequence). The ends were cut back, 2 bases at V and 2 bases at J, with 7 bases in the middle. The CDR3 DNA reads TGTGCCAGCAGCTTATCGTTCCCTGGGGCCAACGTCCTGACTTTC. Protein: CASSLSFPGANVLTF.

Concerning this clone: Other DNA sequences in this specimen translate into the identical CDR3. The chain carries TRBV19 and TRBJ1-5; D call uncertain. Germline CDR1 reads LNHDA; CDR2 reads SQIVND (reference sequence). Between the trimmed V and J ends, which lost 5 bases and 5 bases, there was a span of 7 bases. The CDR3 has 12 residues. CDR3 amino acids: CASSPLDQPQHF. CDR3 DNA sequence: TGTGCCAGTAGTCCATTGGATCAGCCCCAGCATTTT.

The chain is built from TRBV29-1 and TRBJ1-2; weak D call: TRBD1 (6 bases). The CDR3 has 13 amino acids. Trimming cost V 6 bases and J 3 bases, with 14 bases left between them. Per the germline V gene, CDR1 is SQVTM and CDR2 is ANQGSEA. The CDR3 sequence is CSVGQILHYGYTF. The CDR3 DNA reads TGCAGCGTCGGACAGATTTTGCACTATGGCTACACCTTC. Full variable domain (missing parts from reference TRBV29-1 and TRBJ1-2): SAVISQKPSRDICQRGTSLTIQCQVDSQVTMMFWYRQQPGQSLTLIATANQGSEATYESGFVIDKFPISRPNLTFSTLTVSNMSPEDSSIYLCSVGQILHYGYTFGSGTRLTVV.

The chain couples TRBV7-2 to TRBJ2-1, with TRBD2 matching 8 bases. Germline V gives CDR1 SGHTA, CDR2 FQGNSA. This CDR3 is 15 amino acids long. Trimming cost V 8 bases and J 0 bases; bases outside gene matches: 6. The DNA for the CDR3 is TGTGCCAGCGGACTAGCTGCCAGCTCCTACAATGAGCAGTTCTTC. It codes for CASGLAASSYNEQFF.

CDR3 protein: CASSVGVGEKLFF. The CDR3 bases are TGTGCCAGCAGTGTCGGGGTGGGCGAAAAACTGTTTTTT. The J gene is TRBJ1-4, the V gene TRBV2; no clear D gene. CDR1 and CDR2 (germline): SNHLY, FYNNEI. Trimming took off 4 bases at V and 8 bases at J, with 11 bases between the two ends. The CDR3 totals 13 residues.

V and J are TRBV6-5 and TRBJ2-7, with D perhaps being TRBD1 or TRBD2 (5 bases each). The V gene's germline CDR1 is MNHEY and CDR2 SVGAGI. The CDR3 contains 13 residues. V dropped 5 bases and J dropped 9 bases, with 17 bases sitting between them. The CDR3 DNA is TGTGCCAGCAGTACCGGGCGACAGAGCGGGCAGTACTTC. Protein product: CASSTGRQSGQYF.

V is TRBV5-4 and J is TRBJ2-1, with TRBD2 identical over 7 bases. Germline assignment: CDR1 SGHNT and CDR2 YYREEE (reference sequence). Trimming took 1 base from V and 4 from J; bases not matched to a gene: 8. The CDR3 consists of 16 residues. CDR3 in DNA: TGTGCCAGCAGCTTGTTGAGACTAGCAGCTTACAATGAGCAGTTCTTC. Amino acid sequence: CASSLLRLAAYNEQFF.

The chain employs TRBV7-9 and TRBJ2-1; D uncertain. Between the trimmed V and J ends, which lost 5 bases and 8 bases, there was a span of 16 bases. The CDR3 length is 14 residues. The germline gives CDR1 SEHNR, CDR2 FQNEAQ (reference sequence). CDR3 DNA: TGTGCCAGCAGCCCGACCACTCGGCTGGATGAGCAGTTCTTC. Translated, it gives CASSPTTRLDEQFF.

The rearrangement links TRBV29-1 to TRBJ1-2; the D is unclear. Germline CDR1 and CDR2: SQVTM and ANQGSEA. V lost 5 bases to trimming and J lost 6 bases, with 13 bases between them. There are 12 residues in the CDR3. This CDR3 is CSVLSVADGYTF. CDR3 bases: TGCAGCGTTTTATCCGTCGCGGATGGCTACACCTTC.

The J gene is TRBJ1-2, the V gene TRBV9, with D tentatively TRBD1 (5 bases). CDR3 size: 17 residues. V was shortened by 3 bases and J by 2 bases, with 20 bases between the two germline ends. The germline V gene has CDR1 SGDLS and CDR2 YYNGEE. Here the CDR3 DNA reads TGTGCCAGCAGCGAGGGGACCTTCGCCCGGAGGAACTATGGCTACACCTTC. Its translation: CASSEGTFARRNYGYTF.

J is TRBJ2-7 and V is TRBV18; 7 nucleotides line up with TRBD1. The CDR3 has 16 residues. V trimming: 6 bases; J trimming: 4 bases; junction bases outside the gene matches: 15. The germline V gene encodes CDR1 KGHSH and CDR2 LQKENI. CDR3 protein: CASSPGQLITQYEQYF. In DNA form, the CDR3 reads TGTGCCAGCTCCCCGGGACAGCTTATCACCCAGTACGAGCAGTACTTC.